This T cell receptor (beta chain) was sequenced in a study of blood T cells in healthy people across ages. The use of a sample-barcoded 5' primer and a J-beta primer mix characterized a second PCR of 7 to 11 cycles. TCRdb processed the 5' RACE reads anew with MiXCR; each CDR3 protein has one entry. Here the sample spans around 790,000 distinct CDR3 sequences, under 45% being singletons. Germline V lookup: CDR1 SGHRS, CDR2 YFSETQ. Trimming removed 0 bases from V and 1 base from J, with 8 bases in between. The CDR3 runs to 15 residues. The sample holds a few counts of this clonotype. The chain has TRBV5-1 and TRBJ2-1; no clear D. This sequence originates from a man aged 55 to 70 in good health. Sequenced input: blood. The CDR3 DNA reads TGCGCCAGCAGCTTGGACAGAGAATCCTACAATGAGCAGTTCTTC. This codes for CASSLDRESYNEQFF.